The rows below give T cell receptor beta chains drawn from one sample of a study of shared clonotypes between healthy human individuals. Assay: immunoSEQ multiplex PCR; the TCRdb copy retains only in-frame clones and omits some. The sample shows approximately 2.1 million clones, approximately 93% of them seen only once. The sample consisted of naive CD4+ T cells from PBMCs. These receptor sequences come from a man younger than 35 in good health. Some clones in this sample may be carry-over from other donors' samples. Both conserved end residues are part of each CDR3. A D gene is named only where the DNA matches it firmly. A row's size may be missing; if present it is once, few, many or a size class.

v_call,d_call,clone_size,j_call,cdr3_aa,cdr3_nt
TRBV7-3,TRBD2,.,TRBJ2-2,CASSLRSPSGTGELFF,TGTGCCAGCAGCTTACGATCGCCTAGCGGCACCGGGGAGCTGTTTTTT
TRBV11-2,.,.,TRBJ2-6,CASSLAGSGANVLTF,TGTGCCAGCAGCTTAGCGGGGTCTGGGGCCAACGTCCTGACTTTC
TRBV28,.,.,TRBJ2-4,CATQRNIQYF,TGTGCCACCCAGAGGAACATTCAGTACTTC
TRBV6-1,.,few,TRBJ1-5,CASSEVGAGLQPQHF,TGTGCCAGCAGTGAGGTGGGGGCGGGCCTTCAGCCCCAGCATTTT
TRBV28,.,.,TRBJ1-1,CASTRSGTLYTEAFF,TGTGCCAGTACCAGGAGCGGGACGCTCTACACTGAAGCTTTCTTT
TRBV7-9,TRBD2,.,TRBJ2-7,CASSLVRGRLAYEQYF,TGTGCCAGCAGCTTAGTTCGCGGGAGGCTCGCCTACGAGCAGTACTTC
TRBV5-1,TRBD1,once,TRBJ2-1,CASSVWDRVNEQFF,TGCGCCAGCAGCGTCTGGGACAGAGTCAATGAGCAGTTCTTC
TRBV28,.,.,TRBJ1-1,CASSAPGYSNTEAFF,TGTGCCAGCAGTGCTCCAGGATACTCGAACACTGAAGCTTTCTTT
TRBV7-2,.,.,TRBJ1-5,CASSLVGRVGQPQHF,TGTGCCAGCAGCTTAGTGGGCAGGGTGGGTCAGCCCCAGCATTTT
TRBV28,TRBD2,.,TRBJ2-1,CASANRLGTSGPRGEQFF,TGTGCCAGCGCAAATCGGCTTGGGACTAGCGGGCCTCGGGGCGAGCAGTTCTTC
TRBV5-5,.,.,TRBJ1-1,CASSSDGNTEAFF,TGTGCCAGCAGCAGCGACGGTAACACTGAAGCTTTCTTT
TRBV29-1,TRBD2,.,TRBJ2-7,CSVAGTSGSEQYF,TGCAGCGTTGCTGGGACTAGCGGATCCGAGCAGTACTTC
TRBV7-3,.,.,TRBJ2-2,CASSFGNTGELFF,TGTGCCAGCAGCTTTGGGAACACCGGGGAGCTGTTTTTT
TRBV6-5,.,.,TRBJ1-2,CASRLRQGGGYTF,TGTGCCAGCAGATTACGCCAGGGCGGGGGCTACACCTTC
TRBV30,TRBD2,.,TRBJ2-1,CAWSPGLAGGNEQFF,TGTGCCTGGAGTCCGGGACTAGCGGGGGGAAATGAGCAGTTCTTC
TRBV27,TRBD1,.,TRBJ1-5,CASRDRGQSNQPQHF,TGTGCCAGCAGGGACAGGGGGCAATCCAATCAGCCCCAGCATTTT
TRBV7-7,TRBD1,.,TRBJ2-3,CASSAGQGGADTQYF,TGTGCCAGCAGCGCAGGACAGGGTGGCGCAGATACGCAGTATTTT
TRBV5-6,.,.,TRBJ1-1,CASSDILGRNTEAFF,TGTGCCAGCAGCGATATTCTGGGAAGGAACACTGAAGCTTTCTTT
TRBV19,TRBD2,.,TRBJ2-3,CASQGLAGFRDTDTQYF,TGTGCCAGTCAAGGACTAGCGGGATTTCGAGACACAGATACGCAGTATTTT
TRBV5-8,.,.,TRBJ1-1,CASSLMWLRGDTEAFF,TGTGCCAGCAGCTTGATGTGGTTACGAGGGGACACTGAAGCTTTCTTT
TRBV28,TRBD2,.,TRBJ2-7,CASRRRLAGGPTYEQYF,TGTGCCAGCAGACGCAGACTAGCGGGAGGCCCCACCTACGAGCAGTACTTC
TRBV5-1,TRBD1,once,TRBJ1-4,CASSLEGAANEKLFF,TGCGCCAGCAGCTTAGAGGGGGCGGCTAATGAAAAACTGTTTTTT
TRBV28,.,.,TRBJ2-1,CASNRPAYNEQFF,TGTGCCAGCAACCGGCCTGCCTACAATGAGCAGTTCTTC
TRBV7-9,TRBD2,.,TRBJ2-2,CASSPGTSGRVNTGELFF,TGTGCCAGCAGCCCAGGGACTAGCGGGAGGGTGAACACCGGGGAGCTGTTTTTT
TRBV15,.,.,TRBJ2-3,CATSPRTRLGTDTQYF,TGTGCCACCAGCCCCCGGACACGGCTTGGCACAGATACGCAGTATTTT
TRBV6-1,.,.,TRBJ2-2,CASSEARQGWAGELFF,TGTGCCAGCAGTGAAGCGCGTCAGGGTTGGGCCGGGGAGCTGTTTTTT
TRBV18,.,.,TRBJ1-5,CASSPTAFSNQPQHF,TGTGCCAGCTCACCAACGGCTTTTAGCAATCAGCCCCAGCATTTT
TRBV13,.,once,TRBJ2-7,CASSFGQYEQYF,TGTGCCAGCAGTTTCGGACAGTACGAGCAGTACTTC
TRBV11-2,.,.,TRBJ2-1,CASSFKVASPEQFF,TGTGCCAGCAGCTTTAAAGTTGCGTCCCCTGAGCAGTTCTTC
TRBV10-3,.,.,TRBJ2-5,CAISGSGGKETQYF,TGTGCCATCAGTGGGTCGGGGGGCAAAGAGACCCAGTACTTC
TRBV7-8,.,.,TRBJ1-1,CASSLVGGGTEAFF,TGTGCCAGCAGCTTAGTGGGGGGGGGCACTGAAGCTTTCTTT
TRBV29-1,TRBD1,.,TRBJ1-4,CSASPGQGNEKLFF,TGCAGCGCATCTCCGGGACAGGGGAATGAAAAACTGTTTTTT
TRBV4-2,TRBD1,.,TRBJ1-2,CASSQATGTGRYGYTF,TGTGCCAGCAGCCAGGCCACCGGGACAGGGCGCTATGGCTACACCTTC
TRBV5-1,TRBD2,once,TRBJ2-3,CASSPRTSGRAIGDTQYF,TGCGCCAGCAGCCCTCGGACTAGCGGGAGGGCCATAGGAGATACGCAGTATTTT
TRBV7-8,.,.,TRBJ1-6,CASSYLQDRPLHF,TGTGCCAGCAGCTATCTACAGGACCGACCCCTCCACTTT
TRBV6-1,.,.,TRBJ2-5,CASSWGRETQYF,TGTGCCAGCAGTTGGGGACGAGAGACCCAGTACTTC
TRBV19,.,.,TRBJ2-1,CASSIVAQGARSGRNREQFF,TGTGCCAGTAGTATAGTGGCACAGGGGGCGCGAAGCGGGAGAAACCGTGAGCAGTTCTTC
TRBV6-5,TRBD1,.,TRBJ1-1,CASRLLRQGAEAFF,TGTGCCAGCAGACTACTTCGACAGGGGGCTGAAGCTTTCTTT
TRBV7-9,TRBD1,.,TRBJ2-5,CASSSWTGQETQYF,TGTGCCAGCAGCTCTTGGACAGGTCAGGAGACCCAGTACTTC
TRBV29-1,.,.,TRBJ2-5,CSVDLYQETQYF,TGCAGCGTTGACCTGTACCAAGAGACCCAGTACTTC
TRBV7-2,TRBD2,.,TRBJ2-3,CASSRGLSADTQYF,TGTGCCAGCAGCCGGGGACTATCCGCAGATACGCAGTATTTT
TRBV19,.,.,TRBJ2-1,CASSITAQEVNEQFF,TGTGCCAGTAGTATAACAGCTCAGGAGGTGAATGAGCAGTTCTTC
TRBV27,TRBD1,.,TRBJ2-5,CASSSDRVARETQYF,TGTGCCAGCAGTTCAGACAGGGTCGCGCGAGAGACCCAGTACTTC
TRBV5-6,.,.,TRBJ1-6,CASSPGWVSSNSPLHF,TGTGCCAGCAGCCCCGGTTGGGTTTCGTCGAATTCACCCCTCCACTTT
TRBV11-2,.,.,TRBJ2-4,CASSPTQGLKNIQYF,TGTGCCAGCAGCCCCACCCAGGGGCTTAAAAACATTCAGTACTTC
TRBV6-1,.,.,TRBJ1-1,CASEGGLNTEAFF,TGTGCCAGCGAAGGGGGACTGAACACTGAAGCTTTCTTT
TRBV28,.,.,TRBJ1-2,CASSLGGSGYGYTF,TGTGCCAGCAGTTTAGGGGGGAGTGGGTATGGCTACACCTTC
TRBV19,.,once,TRBJ1-4,CASSIRGEKLFF,TGTGCCAGTAGTATACGGGGTGAAAAACTGTTTTTT
TRBV6-5,.,.,TRBJ2-7,CASSSDGHDYEQYF,TGTGCCAGCAGTTCGGACGGCCACGACTACGAGCAGTACTTC
TRBV11-3,TRBD2,.,TRBJ2-7,CASIAGTNYFISYEQYF,TGTGCCAGCATTGCCGGGACTAACTACTTCATTTCCTACGAGCAGTACTTC
TRBV5-4,TRBD2,.,TRBJ2-1,CASSLVGASGGRAGNEQFF,TGTGCCAGCAGCTTGGTTGGGGCTAGTGGCGGGAGGGCCGGCAATGAGCAGTTCTTC
TRBV29-1,.,.,TRBJ2-5,CSVGGLLTETQYF,TGCAGCGTTGGGGGACTCCTAACGGAGACCCAGTACTTC
TRBV2,.,.,TRBJ2-5,CATTLDSRVVTQYF,TGTGCCACCACGCTAGACTCCCGGGTGGTGACCCAGTACTTC
TRBV5-1,.,.,TRBJ2-7,CASSLAPGNEQYF,TGCGCCAGCAGCTTGGCCCCGGGGAACGAGCAGTACTTC
TRBV9,.,.,TRBJ2-7,CASSEGGRVGSYEQYF,TGTGCCAGCAGCGAGGGGGGACGGGTCGGGTCCTACGAGCAGTACTTC